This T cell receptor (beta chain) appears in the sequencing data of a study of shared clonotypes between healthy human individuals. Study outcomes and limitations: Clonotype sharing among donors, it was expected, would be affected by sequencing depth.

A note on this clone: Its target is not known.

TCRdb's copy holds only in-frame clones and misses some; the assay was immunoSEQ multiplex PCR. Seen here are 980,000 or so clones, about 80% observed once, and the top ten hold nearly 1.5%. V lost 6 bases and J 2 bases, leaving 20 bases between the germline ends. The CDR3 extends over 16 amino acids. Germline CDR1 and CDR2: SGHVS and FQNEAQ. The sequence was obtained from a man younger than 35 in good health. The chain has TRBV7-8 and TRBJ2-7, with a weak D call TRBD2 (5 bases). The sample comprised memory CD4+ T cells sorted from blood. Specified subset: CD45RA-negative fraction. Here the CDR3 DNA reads TGTGCCAGCAGACCAGACCGGGGAATTTATACCTACGAGCAGTACTTC. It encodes CASRPDRGIYTYEQYF.